Presented here are 18 T cell receptor beta chains from one specimen sequenced in a study of blood T cell repertoires in COVID-19. The protocol was immunoSEQ multiplex PCR, while the TCRdb copy is restricted to in-frame clones and leaves out a portion. The sample lists over 100,000 clones; around 86% were seen once. Sequencing was performed on peripheral blood. These receptors came from a woman in her fifties or sixties with active or convalescent COVID-19.

The table lists this clone with a few counts. The junction and the germline gene differ at one end; a read error may be behind it. The chain joins TRBV6-1 to TRBJ1-5; D possibly corresponds to TRBD1 (5 bases). Per germline, CDR1 MNHNS and CDR2 SASEGT. CDR3 size: 13 residues. The chain's CDR3 is CASREGANQPQHF. CDR3 DNA: TGTGCCAGCAGAGAAGGGGCGAATCAGCCCCAGCATTTT.

The chain employs TRBV24-1 and TRBJ2-7; tentative D call: TRBD2 (5 bases). The germline CDR1 and CDR2 sequences are KGHDR and SFDVKD. The CDR3 is 13 amino acids. V gave up 10 bases and J gave up 4 bases, with 16 bases separating them. In DNA, the CDR3 is TGTGCCACTTCCAGCCGGGATCCTTACGAGCAGTACGTC. It specifies CATSSRDPYEQYV.

CDR3 region: CASSLDQGRQPQHF. The DNA of the CDR3 is TGTGCCAGCAGCTTAGATCAGGGTAGACAGCCCCAGCATTTT. This rearrangement joins TRBV7-8 to TRBJ1-5; D possibly corresponds to TRBD1 (5 bases). V was cut by 1 base and J by 7 bases, with 11 bases left in between. The CDR3 is 14 amino acids. CDR1 is SGHVS, CDR2 FQNEAQ, per germline.

This clone was picked up a small number of times. The chain joins TRBV19 to TRBJ1-4, with 7 positions matching TRBD1. The CDR3 is made up of 15 amino acids. Germline CDR1 and CDR2: LNHDA and SQIVND (reference sequence). Unmatched junction bases numbered 5, after V lost 5 bases and J lost 2 bases. The CDR3 DNA reads TGTGCCAGTAGTGTCCAGGGGGGCACTAATGAAAAACTGTTTTTT. It is translated as CASSVQGGTNEKLFF. Full variable domain (rest looked up from reference TRBV19 and TRBJ1-4): DGGITQSPKYLFRKEGQNVTLSCEQNLNHDAMYWYRQDPGQGLRLIYYSQIVNDFQKGDIAEGYSVSREKKESFPLTVTSAQKNPTAFYLCASSVQGGTNEKLFFGSGTQLSVL.

The V call is TRBV5-1, the J call TRBJ1-6; no definite D call. Trimming shortened V by 4 bases and J by 7 bases, and 15 bases separated the two germline ends. This CDR3 is built from 15 residues. Germline CDR1 reads SGHRS; CDR2 reads YFSETQ. The CDR3 region is CASSPETGFNSPLHF. The CDR3 nucleotides are TGCGCCAGCAGCCCTGAAACGGGGTTCAATTCACCCCTCCACTTT.

The chain joins TRBV28 to TRBJ1-1, with a possible D match to TRBD1 (5 bases). The CDR3 covers 14 residues. Trimming shortened V by 3 bases and J by 0 bases, and 8 bases separated the two germline ends. Per germline, CDR1 MDHEN and CDR2 SYDVKM. CDR3 DNA sequence: TGTGCCAGCAGTTTCGCAGGGCTGAACACTGAAGCTTTCTTT. Amino acid sequence: CASSFAGLNTEAFF.

The rearrangement joins TRBV7-9 to TRBJ1-1; the D gene is possibly TRBD1 (5 bases). CDR1 SEHNR and CDR2 FQNEAQ come from the germline V gene (reference sequence). Trimming took 5 bases from V and 0 from J, leaving 16 bases between them. The CDR3 runs to 16 residues. The CDR3 loop reads CASSIKWGVLNTEAFF. The DNA of the CDR3 is TGTGCCAGCAGCATTAAGTGGGGGGTTTTGAACACTGAAGCTTTCTTT. Complete variable domain (other parts from reference TRBV7-9 and TRBJ1-1): DTGVSQNPRHKITKRGQNVTFRCDPISEHNRLYWYRQTLGQGPEFLTYFQNEAQLEKSRLLSDRFSAERPKGSFSTLEIQRTEQGDSAMYLCASSIKWGVLNTEAFFGQGTRLTVV.

The chain joins TRBV3-1 (or the pseudogene TRBV3-2) to TRBJ2-3; D not certain. V lost 6 bases to trimming and J lost 4 bases, with 11 bases between them. The CDR3 contains 13 residues. From germline, CDR1 is LGHDT and CDR2 YNNKEL (reference sequence). The CDR3 here is CASSSLLSDTQYF. The CDR3 region has the DNA TGTGCCAGCAGTTCCCTCCTCTCAGATACGCAGTATTTT.

The genes are TRBV7-2 and TRBJ1-2; no reliable D call. In germline, CDR1 is SGHTA, CDR2 FQGNSA. Trimming took off 5 bases at V and 2 bases at J, with 15 bases between the two ends. The CDR3 is 15 amino acids. CDR3 sequence (DNA): TGTGCCAGCAGCCAGTCCCCCGCATTGAACTATGGCTACACCTTC. It is translated as CASSQSPALNYGYTF.

The chain recombines TRBV18 with TRBJ2-5; 11 nucleotides match TRBD2. The V and J ends lost 3 bases and 2 bases, in that order; junction bases with no gene match: 5. The CDR3 runs to 16 residues. The germline CDR1 and CDR2 sequences are KGHSH and LQKENI. As DNA, the CDR3 is TGTGCCAGCTCACCGAGACTAGCGGGGCCTCAAGAGACCCAGTACTTC. Translation gives CASSPRLAGPQETQYF.

This rearrangement joins TRBV4-3 to TRBJ2-5; D is possibly TRBD2 (6 bases). CDR1 is LGHNA, CDR2 YSLEER, per germline. The V end was cut by 3 bases, the J end by 6 bases, with 17 bases between. The CDR3 runs to 15 residues. For the CDR3, the DNA is TGCGCCAGCAGCCATCGGGCGGGCCGGGAGAAGACCCAGTACTTC. This codes for CASSHRAGREKTQYF.

In its sample, this clone was seen once. V usage is TRBV5-1 and J usage is TRBJ2-2, with 8 bases identical to TRBD1. Germline assignment: CDR1 SGHRS and CDR2 YFSETQ. CDR3 length: 15 amino acids. The V and J ends lost 4 bases and 6 bases, in that order; junction bases with no gene match: 8. CDR3 sequence: CASSGTGGKSGELFF. CDR3 nucleotide sequence: TGCGCCAGCAGCGGGACAGGAGGAAAATCCGGGGAGCTGTTTTTT.

This chain uses TRBV24-1 with TRBJ2-6, with TRBD1 matching over 7 bases. The CDR3 runs 19 residues. Germline CDR1 reads KGHDR; CDR2 reads SFDVKD. Trimming took 1 base from V and 0 from J; bases not matched to a gene: 8. Here the CDR3 DNA reads TGTGCCACCAGTGATTTAGGGGGCAGCGCCAACTCTGGGGCCAACGTCCTGACTTTC. Its protein is CATSDLGGSANSGANVLTF.

The rearrangement joins TRBV5-1 to TRBJ2-6, with no clear D. This CDR3 contains 15 residues. V shed 0 bases and J shed 1 base, with 5 bases lying between them. The germline V gene has CDR1 SGHRS and CDR2 YFSETQ. CDR3 coding DNA: TGCGCCAGCAGCTTGGTGGCATCTGGGGCCAACGTCCTGACTTTC. As protein: CASSLVASGANVLTF.

V and J are TRBV7-2 and TRBJ2-1; D is ambiguous. This CDR3 has 13 residues. V dropped 1 base and J dropped 10 bases, with 11 bases sitting between them. Per germline, CDR1 SGHTA and CDR2 FQGNSA. This CDR3 is CASSLVIVGEQFF. CDR3 sequence (DNA): TGTGCCAGCAGCTTAGTGATCGTCGGGGAGCAGTTCTTC.

The chain carries TRBV2 and TRBJ1-6; TRBD1 matches 7 bases. This CDR3 has 16 residues. Germline trimming cut 8 bases from V and 0 bases from J; bases unmatched to any gene: 7. Germline-derived CDR1 and CDR2 are SNHLY and FYNNEI. This CDR3 is CASQGGMSSYNSPLHF. CDR3 DNA: TGTGCCAGCCAGGGGGGTATGAGCTCCTATAATTCACCCCTCCACTTT.

Only a few counts were recorded for this clone. This chain links TRBV6-5 with TRBJ1-5; 8 nucleotides line up with TRBD1. Germline V gene data show CDR1 as MNHEY and CDR2 as SVGAGI. V dropped 8 bases and J dropped 1; count of bases not matched to a gene: 4. The CDR3 runs to 14 residues. The CDR3 DNA is TGTGCCAGCTGGGGGACAGGCAGCAATCAGCCCCAGCATTTT. It specifies CASWGTGSNQPQHF.

CDR3 loop: CASSITEENTEAFF. The CDR3 bases are TGTGCCAGCAGCATTACGGAGGAGAACACTGAAGCTTTCTTT. The chain couples TRBV6-5 to TRBJ1-1; no clear D gene. The CDR3 runs to 14 residues. Germline CDR1 reads MNHEY; CDR2 reads SVGAGI. V lost 6 bases and J lost 1, with 12 bases in between.